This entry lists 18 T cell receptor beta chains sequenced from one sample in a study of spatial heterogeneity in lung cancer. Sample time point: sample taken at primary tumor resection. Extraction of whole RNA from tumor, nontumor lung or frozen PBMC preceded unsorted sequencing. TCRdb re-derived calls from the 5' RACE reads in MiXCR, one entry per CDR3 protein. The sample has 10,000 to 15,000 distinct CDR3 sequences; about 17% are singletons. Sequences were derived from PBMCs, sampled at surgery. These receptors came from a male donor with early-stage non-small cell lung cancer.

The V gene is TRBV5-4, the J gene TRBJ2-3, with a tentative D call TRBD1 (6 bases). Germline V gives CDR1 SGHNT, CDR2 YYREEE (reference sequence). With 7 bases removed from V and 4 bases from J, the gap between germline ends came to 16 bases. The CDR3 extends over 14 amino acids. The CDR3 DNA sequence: TGTGCCAGCCCTGGTGGGGCAGGGGCAGATACGCAGTATTTT. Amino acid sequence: CASPGGAGADTQYF.

CDR3 loop: CASSEMAGAYNEQFF. The CDR3 nucleotides read TGTGCCAGCAGTGAAATGGCGGGAGCCTACAATGAGCAGTTCTTC. The chain couples TRBV6-1 to TRBJ2-1; 7 bases match TRBD2. V was pared by 2 bases and J by 2 bases, with 3 bases of the junction left unmatched. The CDR3 is 15 amino acids. Germline V gives CDR1 MNHNS, CDR2 SASEGT.

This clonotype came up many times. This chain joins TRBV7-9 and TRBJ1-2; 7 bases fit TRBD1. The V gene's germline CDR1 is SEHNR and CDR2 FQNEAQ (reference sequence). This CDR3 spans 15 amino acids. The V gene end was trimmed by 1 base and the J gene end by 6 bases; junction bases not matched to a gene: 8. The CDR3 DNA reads TGTGCCAGCAGCTTAGGAGGGGGACAGAGGAATGGCTACACCTTC. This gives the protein CASSLGGGQRNGYTF.

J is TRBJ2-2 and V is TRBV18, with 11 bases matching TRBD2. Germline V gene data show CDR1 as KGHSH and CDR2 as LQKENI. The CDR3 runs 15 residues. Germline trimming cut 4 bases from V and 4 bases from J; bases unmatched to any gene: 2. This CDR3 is CASSQGLAGTGELFF. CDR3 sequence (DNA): TGTGCCAGCTCACAAGGACTAGCGGGCACCGGGGAGCTGTTTTTT. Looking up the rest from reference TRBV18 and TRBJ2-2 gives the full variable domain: NAGVMQNPRHLVRRRGQEARLRCSPMKGHSHVYWYRQLPEEGLKFMVYLQKENIIDESGMPKERFSAEFPKEGPSILRIQQVVRGDSAAYFCASSQGLAGTGELFFGEGSRLTVL.

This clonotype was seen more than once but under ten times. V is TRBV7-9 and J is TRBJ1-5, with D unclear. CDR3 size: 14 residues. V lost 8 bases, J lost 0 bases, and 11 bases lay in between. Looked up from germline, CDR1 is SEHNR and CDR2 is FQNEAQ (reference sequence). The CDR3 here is CASESSDSNQPQHF. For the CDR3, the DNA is TGTGCCAGCGAAAGCAGCGATAGCAATCAGCCCCAGCATTTT. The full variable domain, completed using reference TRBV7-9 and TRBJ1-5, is DTGVSQNPRHKITKRGQNVTFRCDPISEHNRLYWYRQTLGQGPEFLTYFQNEAQLEKSRLLSDRFSAERPKGSFSTLEIQRTEQGDSAMYLCASESSDSNQPQHFGDGTRLSIL.

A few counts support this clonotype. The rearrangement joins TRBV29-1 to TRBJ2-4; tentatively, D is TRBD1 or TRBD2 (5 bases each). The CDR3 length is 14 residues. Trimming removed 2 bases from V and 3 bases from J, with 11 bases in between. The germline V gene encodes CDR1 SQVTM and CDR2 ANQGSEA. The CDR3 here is CSVETGLGKNIQYF. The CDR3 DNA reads TGCAGCGTTGAAACGGGGCTAGGCAAAAACATTCAGTACTTC.

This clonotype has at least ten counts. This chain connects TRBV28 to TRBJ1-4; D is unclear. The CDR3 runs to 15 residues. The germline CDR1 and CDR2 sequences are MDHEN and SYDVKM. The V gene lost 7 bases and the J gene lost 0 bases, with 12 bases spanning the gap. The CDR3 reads CASKKYSATNEKLFF. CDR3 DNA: TGTGCCAGCAAAAAATACAGTGCAACTAATGAAAAACTGTTTTTT. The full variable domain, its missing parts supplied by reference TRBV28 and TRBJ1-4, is DVKVTQSSRYLVKRTGEKVFLECVQDMDHENMFWYRQDPGLGLRLIYFSYDVKMKEKGDIPEGYSVSREKKERFSLILESASTNQTSMYLCASKKYSATNEKLFFGSGTQLSVL.

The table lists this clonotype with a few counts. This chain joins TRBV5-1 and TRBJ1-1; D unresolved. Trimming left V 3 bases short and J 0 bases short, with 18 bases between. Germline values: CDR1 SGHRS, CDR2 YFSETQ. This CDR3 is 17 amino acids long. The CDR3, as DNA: TGCGCCAGCAGCTCCCAGGATAGAGCTTGGATGAACACTGAAGCTTTCTTT. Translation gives CASSSQDRAWMNTEAFF.

DNA of the CDR3: TGTGCCAGCACCTTTCAGACAGGGGGCACTACCAAGCAGTTCTTC. This gives the protein CASTFQTGGTTKQFF. The chain employs TRBV27 and TRBJ2-1; 10 nucleotides line up with TRBD1. V lost 7 bases to trimming and J lost 11 bases; unmatched junction nucleotides: 14. CDR3 length: 15 residues. Germline V CDR1 and CDR2: MNHEY, SMNVEV (reference sequence).

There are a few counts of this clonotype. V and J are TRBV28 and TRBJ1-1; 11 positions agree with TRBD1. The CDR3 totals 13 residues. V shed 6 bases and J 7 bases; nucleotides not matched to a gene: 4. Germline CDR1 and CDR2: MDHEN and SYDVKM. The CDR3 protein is CASRDRGRFEAFF. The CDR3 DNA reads TGTGCCAGCAGGGACAGGGGGCGCTTTGAAGCTTTCTTT.

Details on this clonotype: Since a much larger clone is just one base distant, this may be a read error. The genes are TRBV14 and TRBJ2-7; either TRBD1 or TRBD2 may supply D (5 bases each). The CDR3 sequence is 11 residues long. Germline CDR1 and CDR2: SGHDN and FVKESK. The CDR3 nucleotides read TGTGCCAGCAGCCTCCTAGGGGAGCGGTACTTC. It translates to CASSLLGERYF.

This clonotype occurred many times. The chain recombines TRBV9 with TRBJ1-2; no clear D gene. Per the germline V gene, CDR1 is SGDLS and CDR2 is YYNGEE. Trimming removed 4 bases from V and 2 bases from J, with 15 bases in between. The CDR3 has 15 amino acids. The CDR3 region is CASSPTVEDNYGYTF. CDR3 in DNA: TGTGCCAGCAGCCCCACAGTCGAAGACAACTATGGCTACACCTTC. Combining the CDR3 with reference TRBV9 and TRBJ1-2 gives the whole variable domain DSGVTQTPKHLITATGQRVTLRCSPRSGDLSVYWYQQSLDQGLQFLIQYYNGEERAKGNILERFSAQQFPDLHSELNLSSLELGDSALYFCASSPTVEDNYGYTFGSGTRLTVV.

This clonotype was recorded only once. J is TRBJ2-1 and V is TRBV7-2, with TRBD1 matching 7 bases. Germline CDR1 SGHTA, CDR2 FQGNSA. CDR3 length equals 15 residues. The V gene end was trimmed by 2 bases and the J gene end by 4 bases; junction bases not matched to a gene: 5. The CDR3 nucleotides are TGTGCCAGCAGCTTAACAACAGGGGCGTACAATGAGCAGTTCTTC. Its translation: CASSLTTGAYNEQFF.

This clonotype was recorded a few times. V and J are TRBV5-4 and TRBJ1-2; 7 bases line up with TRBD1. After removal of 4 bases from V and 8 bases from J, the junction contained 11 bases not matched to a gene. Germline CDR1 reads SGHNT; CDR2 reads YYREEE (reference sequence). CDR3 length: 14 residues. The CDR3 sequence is CASSPGGRAGGYTF. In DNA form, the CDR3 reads TGTGCCAGCAGCCCAGGGGGTCGCGCCGGGGGCTACACCTTC.

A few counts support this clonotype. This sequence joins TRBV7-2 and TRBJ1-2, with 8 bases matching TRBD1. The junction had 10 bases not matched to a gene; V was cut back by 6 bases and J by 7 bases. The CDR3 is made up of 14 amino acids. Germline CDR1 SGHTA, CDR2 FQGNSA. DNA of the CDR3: TGTGCCAGCAGGCGAGACAGGGGTTTGCGTGGCTACACCTTC. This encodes CASRRDRGLRGYTF. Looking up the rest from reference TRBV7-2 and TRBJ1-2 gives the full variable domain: GAGVSQSPSNKVTEKGKDVELRCDPISGHTALYWYRQSLGQGLEFLIYFQGNSAPDKSGLPSDRFSAERTGGSVSTLTIQRTQQEDSAVYLCASRRDRGLRGYTFGSGTRLTVV.

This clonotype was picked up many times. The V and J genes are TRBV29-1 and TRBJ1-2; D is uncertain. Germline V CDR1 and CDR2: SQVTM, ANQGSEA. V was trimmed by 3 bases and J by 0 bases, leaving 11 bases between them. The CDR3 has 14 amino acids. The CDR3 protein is CSVEKTVTNYGYTF. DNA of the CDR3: TGCAGCGTTGAGAAGACGGTAACTAACTATGGCTACACCTTC.

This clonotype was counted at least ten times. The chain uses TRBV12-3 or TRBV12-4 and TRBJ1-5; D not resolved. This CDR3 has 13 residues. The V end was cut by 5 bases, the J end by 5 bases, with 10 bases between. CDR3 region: CASSPGSDQPQHF. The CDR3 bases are TGTGCCAGCAGTCCCGGGAGCGATCAGCCCCAGCATTTT.

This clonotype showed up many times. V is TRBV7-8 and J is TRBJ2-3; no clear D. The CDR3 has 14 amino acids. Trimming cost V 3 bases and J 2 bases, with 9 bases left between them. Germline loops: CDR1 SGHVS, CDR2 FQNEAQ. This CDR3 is CASSFTMNTDTQYF. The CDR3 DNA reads TGTGCCAGCAGCTTTACTATGAACACAGATACGCAGTATTTT.